These T cell receptor beta chains were read from a single sample in a study of early T cells in non-severe SARS-CoV-2 infection. TCRdb used MiXCR to reprocess the 5' RACE reads, holding one entry per CDR3 protein. Of approximately 63,000 distinct CDR3 sequences in the sample, 4.5% to 7.5% are singletons; the top ten hold more than 3%. The sequencing here drew on whole blood, taken at baseline. The receptor set was obtained from an adult who was a healthcare worker with PCR-confirmed SARS-CoV-2 infection or an uninfected control (not recorded which). CDR3s include the opening cysteine and the closing phenylalanine or tryptophan. Fields, in order: J gene, V gene, clone size, D gene, CDR3 length, CDR3 protein, CDR3 DNA. D genes are given only for firm matches. Clone size is stated in some rows and not others, as once, few, many or a class when expanded.

j_call: TRBJ2-7
v_call: TRBV29-1
clone_size: many
d_call: TRBD1
cdr3_length: 13
cdr3_aa: CSVSRDSSYEQYF
cdr3_nt: TGCAGCGTTTCCCGGGACAGCTCCTACGAGCAGTACTTC

j_call: TRBJ2-3
v_call: TRBV7-9
clone_size: many
d_call: NA
cdr3_length: 14
cdr3_aa: CASSLEARTDTQYF
cdr3_nt: TGTGCCAGCAGCTTAGAGGCCCGCACAGATACGCAGTATTTT

j_call: TRBJ2-5
v_call: TRBV29-1
clone_size: many
d_call: TRBD1
cdr3_length: 15
cdr3_aa: CSVEASQGAGETQYF
cdr3_nt: TGCAGCGTTGAAGCCAGCCAGGGGGCGGGAGAGACCCAGTACTTC

j_call: TRBJ2-3
v_call: TRBV27
clone_size: NA
d_call: TRBD2
cdr3_length: 17
cdr3_aa: CASSLRLARSSTDTQYF
cdr3_nt: TGTGCCAGCAGTTTGCGACTAGCGCGATCTAGCACAGATACGCAGTATTTT

j_call: TRBJ1-6
v_call: TRBV7-6
clone_size: few
d_call: NA
cdr3_length: 15
cdr3_aa: CASSPLGGLDSPLHF
cdr3_nt: TGTGCCAGCAGCCCTCTTGGGGGGTTGGACTCACCCCTCCACTTT

j_call: TRBJ1-4
v_call: TRBV7-8
clone_size: NA
d_call: NA
cdr3_length: 15
cdr3_aa: CASSLAQGTNEKLFF
cdr3_nt: TGTGCCAGCAGCTTAGCCCAGGGAACTAATGAAAAACTGTTTTTT

j_call: TRBJ1-3
v_call: TRBV10-3
clone_size: few
d_call: NA
cdr3_length: 14
cdr3_aa: CAIRQALSGNTIYF
cdr3_nt: TGTGCCATCAGGCAGGCCCTCTCTGGAAACACCATATATTTT

j_call: TRBJ1-2
v_call: TRBV20-1
clone_size: many
d_call: NA
cdr3_length: 14
cdr3_aa: CSARDHRGGDFYTF
cdr3_nt: TGCAGTGCTAGAGATCATCGGGGAGGAGATTTCTACACCTTC

j_call: TRBJ1-3
v_call: TRBV28
clone_size: NA
d_call: NA
cdr3_length: 15
cdr3_aa: CASSFSGGSGNTIYF
cdr3_nt: TGTGCCAGCAGTTTCAGCGGGGGCTCTGGAAACACCATATATTTT

j_call: TRBJ2-3
v_call: TRBV29-1
clone_size: few
d_call: TRBD2
cdr3_length: 14
cdr3_aa: CSGQLAGDADTQYF
cdr3_nt: TGCAGCGGCCAACTAGCGGGAGACGCAGATACGCAGTATTTT

j_call: TRBJ1-1
v_call: TRBV5-4
clone_size: many
d_call: TRBD1
cdr3_length: 11
cdr3_aa: CASTGTGRAFF
cdr3_nt: TGTGCCAGCACCGGGACAGGGAGGGCTTTCTTT

j_call: TRBJ2-2
v_call: TRBV29-1
clone_size: few
d_call: TRBD2
cdr3_length: 16
cdr3_aa: CSVAGGRAADTGELFF
cdr3_nt: TGCAGCGTTGCAGGCGGGAGGGCCGCGGACACCGGGGAGCTGTTTTTT

j_call: TRBJ2-7
v_call: TRBV28
clone_size: many
d_call: TRBD1
cdr3_length: 16
cdr3_aa: CASSLTGTGFSYEQYF
cdr3_nt: TGTGCCAGCAGTTTAACTGGGACAGGGTTTTCCTACGAGCAGTACTTC

j_call: TRBJ1-4
v_call: TRBV29-1
clone_size: NA
d_call: NA
cdr3_length: 13
cdr3_aa: CSVSWQGGEKLFF
cdr3_nt: TGCAGCGTTTCTTGGCAGGGAGGGGAAAAACTGTTTTTT